The rows below give T cell receptor beta chains drawn from one sample of a study of vaccination and CD4 T cells after COVID-19. These TCRs are of unknown antigen specificity. TCRdb ran MiXCR on the PCR reads and lists one entry per CDR3 protein. The repertoire holds more than 10,000 distinct CDR3 sequences, with roughly 41% as singletons. The sample here was CD4+ T cells from blood, cultured in vitro, taken after SARS-CoV-2 vaccination. These receptors were obtained from a human donor who had recovered from COVID-19. CDR3s include the opening cysteine and the closing phenylalanine or tryptophan.

V,CDR3
TRBV7-9,CASSLEHTNTEAFF
TRBV7-2,CASGLDRTGGRYGYTF
TRBV7-8,CASSFGQRDTEAFF
TRBV7-2,CASSFRGQGGEQYF
TRBV27,CATTGRTSGTEQFF
TRBV7-2,CASSGRRGQQETQYF
TRBV5-1,CASSLAGGRGQYF
TRBV2,CASTRDRAGKYF
TRBV20-1,CSASQREGGEQYF
TRBV29-1,CSVESPILGGYGYTF
TRBV6-2/TRBV6-3,CASSRQGENQPQHF
TRBV19,CASGTGLSTDTQYF
TRBV10-2,CASSEVYQPQHF
TRBV11-3,CASSLVAGSYEQYFGPGSEAFF
TRBV7-9,CASSSKPTNEKLFF
TRBV6-2/TRBV6-3,CASSSRGTVNIQYF
TRBV19,CASSARTRYNSPLHF
TRBV7-9,CAINFSGRVTGELFF
TRBV11-1,CASSFGQGIHYGYTF
TRBV7-9,CASSDRTQETQYF
TRBV7-2,CASSRAQGVNTEAFF
TRBV30,CAWSVSGYGYTF
TRBV10-3,CAISPPGANTGELFF
TRBV19,CASSIMAAGTDTQYF
TRBV19,CASSARQGNQETQYF
TRBV7-9,CASSSGGGVNYGYTF
TRBV19,CASLQGFSRNQPQHF
TRBV18,CASSRDNQETQYF
TRBV19,CASSTRLASSTDTQYF
TRBV15,CATSKEGGDLGELFF
TRBV25-1,CASSPGTGRKYEQYF
TRBV2,CASSEGLSSYEQYF
TRBV4-3,CASSQGRLAAGETQYF
TRBV7-2,CASIPSPGVYYGYTF
TRBV11-3,CASSLGPVPGETQYF
TRBV6-1,CASSETSGGPDTQYF
TRBV7-9,CASSPTGSNQPQHF
TRBV6-5,CASSYSINRDYGYTF
TRBV7-2,CASSLRRGEETQYF
TRBV20-1,CSASAVNEQFF
TRBV5-4,CASSPDSTNYGYTF
TRBV7-6,CASSLSARGKGLGTGNTIYF
TRBV2,CASSGTSGRYEQYF